The 31 T cell receptor beta chains reported below all come from one sample, sequenced in a study of T-cell reconstitution after alpha-beta-depleted transplantation in children. TCRbeta library construction was performed incorporating unique molecular identifiers. TCRdb independently ran MiXCR on the PCR reads; one entry per CDR3 protein. The sample lists 70,000 to 95,000 distinct CDR3 sequences; around a sixth were seen once. This specimen was PBMCs, mostly from graft donor cells, taken 180 days after TCRalphabeta/CD19-depleted stem cell transplant. The source of these receptors is a male patient aged 2 to 10 who had a stem cell transplant for acute lymphoblastic leukemia, so the T cells may come from the graft donor.

This chain uses TRBV29-1 with TRBJ1-1; D is uncertain. The V gene's germline CDR1 is SQVTM and CDR2 ANQGSEA. The CDR3 is 12 amino acids. V was shortened by 3 bases and J by 3 bases, with 8 bases between the two germline ends. The CDR3 here is CSVDHGDTEAFF. The CDR3 DNA reads as TGCAGCGTTGATCATGGGGACACTGAAGCTTTCTTT. Using reference TRBV29-1 and TRBJ1-1 for the parts outside the CDR3, the full variable domain is SAVISQKPSRDICQRGTSLTIQCQVDSQVTMMFWYRQQPGQSLTLIATANQGSEATYESGFVIDKFPISRPNLTFSTLTVSNMSPEDSSIYLCSVDHGDTEAFFGQGTRLTVV.

The sample holds many counts of this clonotype. The rearrangement links TRBV5-1 to TRBJ2-2; tentative D call: TRBD2 (6 bases). The CDR3 is 11 residues long. V lost 6 bases and J lost 11, with 11 bases in between. Germline values: CDR1 SGHRS, CDR2 YFSETQ. CDR3 loop: CASMGGEELFF. The CDR3 DNA reads TGCGCCAGCATGGGAGGAGAAGAGCTGTTTTTT.

V and J are TRBV7-6 and TRBJ2-7, with D possibly TRBD2 on 5 matching bases. Trimming shortened V by 3 bases and J by 6 bases, and 12 bases separated the two germline ends. Germline V gene sequence: CDR1 SGHVS, CDR2 FNYEAQ. There are 13 residues in the CDR3. The CDR3 coding sequence is TGTGCCAGCAGCTTCCGTGAGGGCGGCGAGCAGTACTTC. Its protein product is CASSFREGGEQYF.

This clonotype has at least ten counts. The junction departs from the called germline gene at one end, perhaps through a read error. The J gene is TRBJ2-7, the V gene TRBV7-8, with a tentative D call TRBD1 (6 bases). Germline lookup yields CDR1 SGHVS and CDR2 FQNEAQ. The CDR3 runs 14 residues. CDR3 amino acids: CASRLGGYSYEQYF. The DNA for the CDR3 is TGTGCCAGCAGGTTAGGGGGATATAGCTACGAGCAGTACTTC. Full variable domain (outside the CDR3, taken from reference TRBV7-8 and TRBJ2-7): GAGVSQSPRYKVAKRGQDVALRCDPISGHVSLFWYQQALGQGPEFLTYFQNEAQLDKSGLPSDRFFAERPEGSVSTLKIQRTQQEDSAVYLCASRLGGYSYEQYFGPGTRLTVT.

This clonotype was recorded many times. The chain joins TRBV20-1 to TRBJ1-6, with 9 bases identical to TRBD1. V shed 6 bases, J shed 0 bases, and the junction held 6 bases outside the gene matches. The CDR3 spans 16 residues. CDR1 DFQATT and CDR2 SNEGSKA come from the germline V gene (reference sequence). The CDR3 DNA is TGCAGTGCCCCGGGACAGGGAAGCTCCTATAATTCACCCCTCCACTTT. Amino acids: CSAPGQGSSYNSPLHF.

The chain employs TRBV27 and TRBJ2-5; D remains ambiguous. Germline V CDR1 and CDR2: MNHEY, SMNVEV (reference sequence). The length of the CDR3 is 14 residues. Trimming pared 5 bases from V and 3 bases from J, leaving 13 bases between. CDR3 nucleotides: TGTGCCAGCAGTCCATCGCACAGCAAAGAGACCCAGTACTTC. Amino acids: CASSPSHSKETQYF.

DNA of the CDR3: TGTGCCACCAGTGACTCCGGGACCGACAAAGAGACCCAGTACTTC. Encoded protein: CATSDSGTDKETQYF. The chain uses TRBV24-1 and TRBJ2-5; tentatively, D is TRBD1 or TRBD2 (5 bases each). CDR1 KGHDR and CDR2 SFDVKD come from the germline V gene. The CDR3 covers 15 residues. Trimming cost V 4 bases and J 3 bases, with 14 bases left between them.

This clonotype was observed a handful of times. J is TRBJ1-3 and V is TRBV2; D call uncertain. Germline CDR1 reads SNHLY; CDR2 reads FYNNEI. This CDR3 contains 15 residues. Trimming took off 0 bases at V and 2 bases at J, with 8 bases between the two ends. CDR3 sequence reads: CASSEARTPGNTIYF. For the CDR3, the DNA is TGTGCCAGCAGTGAAGCGCGGACCCCTGGAAACACCATATATTTT. Filled out from reference TRBV2 and TRBJ1-3, the complete variable domain reads EPEVTQTPSHQVTQMGQEVILRCVPISNHLYFYWYRQILGQKVEFLVSFYNNEISEKSEIFDDQFSVERPDGSNFTLKIRSTKLEDSAMYFCASSEARTPGNTIYFGEGSWLTVV.

This clonotype was counted a few times. The rearrangement links TRBV20-1 to TRBJ1-1; a weak D match, TRBD1 (6 bases). With 0 bases removed from V and 6 bases from J, the gap between germline ends came to 17 bases. This CDR3 region has 15 residues. Germline assignment: CDR1 DFQATT and CDR2 SNEGSKA (reference sequence). CDR3 DNA: TGCAGTGCTAGAGACAGGGGTTGGGGAAGCGCTGAAGCTTTCTTT. Its protein is CSARDRGWGSAEAFF.

CDR3 sequence reads: CASSQGILDNQPQHF. The CDR3 nucleotides are TGTGCCAGCAGCCAAGGAATTCTGGACAATCAGCCCCAGCATTTT. V usage is TRBV3-1 and J usage is TRBJ1-5; D uncertain. The ends were cut back, 1 base at V and 3 bases at J, with 10 bases in the middle. The CDR3 covers 15 residues. From germline, CDR1 is LGHDT and CDR2 YNNKEL (reference sequence). The entire variable domain, with the rest obtained from reference TRBV3-1 and TRBJ1-5, is as follows: DTAVSQTPKYLVTQMGNDKSIKCEQNLGHDTMYWYKQDSKKFLKIMFSYNNKELIINETVPNRFSPKSPDKAHLNLHINSLELGDSAVYFCASSQGILDNQPQHFGDGTRLSIL.

This clonotype was counted only a few times. The chain couples TRBV7-7 to TRBJ2-5, with a weak D call TRBD1 (5 bases). The CDR3 loop spans 13 amino acids. Deletions cut 6 bases from V and 5 bases from J, with 13 bases between. The germline V gene encodes CDR1 SSHAT and CDR2 FNYEAQ (reference sequence). The CDR3 here is CASSYQGWETQYF. The CDR3 DNA sequence: TGTGCCAGCAGTTATCAGGGTTGGGAGACCCAGTACTTC. The variable domain in full, with the rest retrieved from reference TRBV7-7 and TRBJ2-5, is GAGVSQSPRYKVTKRGQDVTLRCDPISSHATLYWYQQALGQGPEFLTYFNYEAQPDKSGLPSDRFSAERPEGSISTLTIQRTEQRDSAMYRCASSYQGWETQYFGPGTRLLVL.

Regarding this clonotype: This may arise from a read error, as a much more abundant clone is one base away. The chain has TRBV29-1 and TRBJ2-7, with a weak D call TRBD2 (5 bases). CDR1 is SQVTM, CDR2 ANQGSEA, per germline. The CDR3 sequence is 11 residues long. Trimming took 7 bases from V and 7 from J, leaving 14 bases between them. This CDR3 reads CSDIYRGEQYF. The CDR3 nucleotides read TGCAGCGATATTTATAGAGGGGAGCAGTACTTC.

This clonotype has a handful of counts. CDR3 DNA: TGTGCCAGCAGCTTAGGCCGGACAGGGGGTAACTATGGCTACACCTTC. This codes for CASSLGRTGGNYGYTF. The rearrangement joins TRBV7-2 to TRBJ1-2; 10 nucleotides match TRBD1. Germline CDR1 is SGHTA and CDR2 is FQGNSA. The CDR3 loop spans 16 amino acids. J was trimmed by 1 base and V by 1 base; bases with no gene match: 3.

The chain couples TRBV7-6 to TRBJ2-5, with 7 nucleotides matching TRBD1. V gave up 5 bases and J gave up 2 bases; unmatched junction bases: 5. Germline CDR1 and CDR2: SGHVS and FNYEAQ. This CDR3 is built from 14 residues. The CDR3, as DNA: TGTGCCAGCAGCCAACTGACAGGGCAAGAGACCCAGTACTTC. Translation gives CASSQLTGQETQYF.

This chain links TRBV5-1 with TRBJ2-5; D is perhaps TRBD2 (6 bases). The V end was cut by 2 bases, the J end by 5 bases, with 10 bases between. Per the germline V gene, CDR1 is SGHRS and CDR2 is YFSETQ. CDR3 length equals 13 residues. DNA of the CDR3: TGCGCCAGCAGCTTTAAGGGGAGGGAGACCCAGTACTTC. It translates to CASSFKGRETQYF.

V and J are TRBV7-6 and TRBJ2-5, with 9 bases that match TRBD2. Germline V gives CDR1 SGHVS, CDR2 FNYEAQ. V gave up 1 base and J gave up 1 base; unmatched junction bases: 4. The CDR3 length is 16 residues. The CDR3 bases are TGTGCCAGCAGCTTAGTATTAGCGGGGGCCCAAGAGACCCAGTACTTC. Translation: CASSLVLAGAQETQYF.

Only a few counts were recorded for this clonotype. Written as DNA, the CDR3 is TGTGCCAGCAGCCCAGGTGGGGCCGGGAATCAGCCCCAGCATTTT. Residues: CASSPGGAGNQPQHF. The V and J genes are TRBV9 and TRBJ1-5, with a weak D call TRBD1 (5 bases). The CDR3 contains 15 residues. Germline V CDR1 and CDR2: SGDLS, YYNGEE. Trimming took off 4 bases at V and 4 bases at J, with 15 bases between the two ends.

In this sample, this clonotype turned up a few times. The gene calls are TRBV6-4 and TRBJ2-3; the match to TRBD2 covers 13 bases. V shed 6 bases and J 4 bases; nucleotides not matched to a gene: 4. The CDR3 runs 15 residues. CDR1 is MRHNA and CDR2 is SNTAGT in the germline V gene. Here the CDR3 DNA reads TGTGCCAGCAGGCAGACTAGCGGGGGGCCAGATACGCAGTATTTT. Translated, it gives CASRQTSGGPDTQYF.

The V gene is TRBV14, the J gene TRBJ2-1, with D uncertain. Germline values: CDR1 SGHDN, CDR2 FVKESK. Trimming removed 0 bases at V and 6 bases at J, with 21 bases between. The CDR3 totals 18 residues. The CDR3 sequence is CASSQEMDRRHPFNEQFF. For the CDR3, the DNA is TGTGCCAGCAGCCAAGAAATGGACCGCAGACATCCGTTCAATGAGCAGTTCTTC. Complete variable domain (other parts from reference TRBV14 and TRBJ2-1): EAGVTQFPSHSVIEKGQTVTLRCDPISGHDNLYWYRRVMGKEIKFLLHFVKESKQDESGMPNNRFLAERTGGTYSTLKVQPAELEDSGVYFCASSQEMDRRHPFNEQFFGPGTRLTVL.

The rearrangement uses TRBV5-1 and TRBJ1-1; D is ambiguous. Germline CDR1 and CDR2: SGHRS and YFSETQ. The CDR3 sequence is 12 residues long. Trimming stripped 7 bases from V and 1 base from J, with 8 bases between. The CDR3 region is CASARGNTEAFF. Here the CDR3 DNA reads TGCGCCAGCGCCCGAGGGAACACTGAAGCTTTCTTT. Looking up the rest from reference TRBV5-1 and TRBJ1-1 gives the full variable domain: KAGVTQTPRYLIKTRGQQVTLSCSPISGHRSVSWYQQTPGQGLQFLFEYFSETQRNKGNFPGRFSGRQFSNSRSEMNVSTLELGDSALYLCASARGNTEAFFGQGTRLTVV.

The V call is TRBV20-1, the J call TRBJ1-1; 10 nucleotides line up with TRBD1. Trimming took 3 bases from V and 5 from J; bases not matched to a gene: 6. The CDR3 totals 14 residues. Germline V lookup: CDR1 DFQATT, CDR2 SNEGSKA (reference sequence). The CDR3 DNA sequence: TGCAGTGCTAGGACAGGGGGCGTAATGACTGAAGCTTTCTTT. Protein product: CSARTGGVMTEAFF.

The rearrangement links TRBV27 to TRBJ2-5, with D unclear. Deletions cut 7 bases from V and 2 bases from J, with 11 bases between. This CDR3 is built from 13 residues. Germline V gene lookup returns CDR1 MNHEY and CDR2 SMNVEV (reference sequence). CDR3 protein: CASKGHPQETQYF. CDR3 nucleotides: TGTGCCAGCAAAGGGCACCCTCAAGAGACCCAGTACTTC.

In its sample, this clonotype was seen a few times. The chain carries TRBV10-3 and TRBJ2-2, with 7 bases matching TRBD1. The V segment lost 7 bases and the J segment 3 bases; nucleotides outside the gene matches: 5. The CDR3 consists of 14 residues. From germline, CDR1 is ENHRY and CDR2 SYGVKD. As DNA, the CDR3 is TGTGCCATCAAGGGACAGAAAGACACCGGGGAGCTGTTTTTT. Its protein is CAIKGQKDTGELFF.

The chain recombines TRBV20-1 with TRBJ2-3, with D tentatively TRBD1 or TRBD2 (6 bases each). Germline CDR1 reads DFQATT; CDR2 reads SNEGSKA (reference sequence). This CDR3 is built from 15 residues. V was pared by 2 bases and J by 4 bases, with 16 bases between. The chain's CDR3 is CSARRARGRADTQYF. Written as DNA, the CDR3 is TGCAGTGCTAGAAGGGCCCGGGGGCGAGCAGATACGCAGTATTTT.

The chain is built from TRBV12-3 or TRBV12-4 and TRBJ2-2, with D unresolved. The CDR3 sequence is 17 residues long. V was trimmed by 6 bases and J by 0 bases, leaving 17 bases between them. CDR3 region: CASSKTPAPANTGELFF. The CDR3 bases are TGTGCCAGCAGCAAAACTCCGGCTCCCGCGAACACCGGGGAGCTGTTTTTT.

This clonotype has a single count. The chain combines TRBV30 with TRBJ2-3; D not certain. Trimming took 5 bases from V and 1 from J, leaving 13 bases between them. The CDR3 spans 14 residues. From germline, CDR1 is GTSNPN and CDR2 SVGIG (reference sequence). In DNA form, the CDR3 reads TGTGCCTGGCTCTCCTTTTCAGGCACAGATACGCAGTATTTT. It yields the protein CAWLSFSGTDTQYF.

A few counts support this clonotype. The V call is TRBV12-3 or TRBV12-4, the J call TRBJ2-3; TRBD1 aligns across 7 bases. This CDR3 has 14 residues. Trimming removed 4 bases from V and 8 bases from J; junction bases left unmatched: 9. The CDR3 DNA reads TGTGCCAGCAGTTCCAGGACAGGTTGGGGTACGCAGTATTTT. Translating gives CASSSRTGWGTQYF.

This clonotype was picked up many times. The chain recombines TRBV20-1 with TRBJ2-3; D remains unclear. V shed 3 bases and J shed 5 bases, with 9 bases lying between them. Germline V gene lookup returns CDR1 DFQATT and CDR2 SNEGSKA (reference sequence). The CDR3 covers 12 residues. CDR3 in amino acids: CSASVVGDTQYF. CDR3 nucleotides: TGCAGTGCTAGTGTAGTGGGAGATACGCAGTATTTT.

The gene calls are TRBV9 and TRBJ1-1, with D unclear. Trimming stripped 1 base from V and 0 bases from J, with 10 bases between. The germline gives CDR1 SGDLS, CDR2 YYNGEE. This CDR3 contains 15 residues. The CDR3 loop is CASSVPEDMNTEAFF. The CDR3 bases are TGTGCCAGCAGCGTACCTGAAGATATGAACACTGAAGCTTTCTTT.

This clonotype has a handful of counts. The J gene is TRBJ1-1, the V gene TRBV5-1; 7 bases fit TRBD1. This CDR3 is built from 15 residues. Germline V gene data show CDR1 as SGHRS and CDR2 as YFSETQ. The J segment lost 0 bases and the V segment lost 6 bases, leaving 8 bases of the junction unmatched. The CDR3 region is CASNLGGTVNTEAFF. The DNA for the CDR3 is TGCGCCAGCAACCTTGGCGGGACAGTGAACACTGAAGCTTTCTTT. Combining the CDR3 with reference TRBV5-1 and TRBJ1-1 gives the whole variable domain KAGVTQTPRYLIKTRGQQVTLSCSPISGHRSVSWYQQTPGQGLQFLFEYFSETQRNKGNFPGRFSGRQFSNSRSEMNVSTLELGDSALYLCASNLGGTVNTEAFFGQGTRLTVV.

The rearrangement uses TRBV5-1 and TRBJ2-2; D not certain. Germline V gene data show CDR1 as SGHRS and CDR2 as YFSETQ. The CDR3 is 16 residues long. Trimming removed 1 base at V and 1 base at J, with 11 bases between. The CDR3 here is CASSLRVVENTGELFF. The CDR3 coding sequence is TGCGCCAGCAGCTTGAGGGTTGTAGAGAACACCGGGGAGCTGTTTTTT.